The present T cell receptor beta chain was sequenced within a study of a mutant IDH1 vaccine in newly diagnosed glioma. For the study at large: Onset of vaccination occurred 4-6 weeks following radiotherapy alone, or with temozolomide cycles. Patients previously underwent radiotherapy, temozolomide, or both, and most underwent both.

Study findings and constraints: Pseudoprogression appears to have had no connection to changes in top peripheral T cell clonotypes.

To note about this clone: Its antigen is currently unknown.

Regarding time point: week 23, last vaccination. A 20-mer mutant IDH1 peptide at 300 ug was injected subcutaneously with topical imiquimod. Clones were read by immunoSEQ multiplex PCR, and TCRdb kept only the in-frame ones, dropping some. The table includes just over 65,000 clones, over 75% detected once. From germline, CDR1 is SEHNR and CDR2 FQNEAQ (reference sequence). The CDR3 loop spans 15 amino acids. The germline V and J ends were trimmed by 1 base and 3 bases, with 12 bases remaining between them. The receptor was derived from a man between 18 and 29 years old with glioma. The chain employs TRBV7-9 and TRBJ1-1; no clear D gene. The sample in question was PBMCs, obtained from a glioma patient whose treatment included an IDH1 peptide vaccine. The CDR3 loop is CASSLVGPRDTEAFF. CDR3 DNA: TGTGCCAGCAGCTTAGTAGGGCCCCGGGACACTGAAGCTTTCTTT. Using reference TRBV7-9 and TRBJ1-1 for the parts outside the CDR3, the full variable domain is DTGVSQNPRHKITKRGQNVTFRCDPISEHNRLYWYRQTLGQGPEFLTYFQNEAQLEKSRLLSDRFSAERPKGSFSTLEIQRTEQGDSAMYLCASSLVGPRDTEAFFGQGTRLTVV.